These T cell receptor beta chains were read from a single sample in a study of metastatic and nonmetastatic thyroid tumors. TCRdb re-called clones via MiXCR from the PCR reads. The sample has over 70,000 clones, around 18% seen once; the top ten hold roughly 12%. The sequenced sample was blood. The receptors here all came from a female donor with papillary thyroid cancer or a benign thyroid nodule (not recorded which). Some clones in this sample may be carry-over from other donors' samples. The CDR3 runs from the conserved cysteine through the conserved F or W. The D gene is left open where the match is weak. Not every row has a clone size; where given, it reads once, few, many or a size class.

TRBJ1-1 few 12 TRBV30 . TGTGCCTGGAGCCGGGGGGGAATTCAAGCTTTCTTT CAWSRGGIQAFF
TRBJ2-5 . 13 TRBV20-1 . TGCAGTGCTCCGTCCGTGAACCAAGAGACCCAGTACTTC CSAPSVNQETQYF
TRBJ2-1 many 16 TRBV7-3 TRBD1 TGTGCCAGCAGCCCTTCGGACAGGGTGGTGTACAATGAGCAGTTCTTC CASSPSDRVVYNEQFF
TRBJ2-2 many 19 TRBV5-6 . TGTGCCAGCGAAACCCCCCACCTTTGGGCAACTTCGAACACCGGGGAGCTGTTTTTT CASETPHLWATSNTGELFF
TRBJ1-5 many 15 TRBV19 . TGTGCCAGTACCCCGGTCTGGGCAGGGGATCAGCCCCAGCATTTT CASTPVWAGDQPQHF
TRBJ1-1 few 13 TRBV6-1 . TGTGCCAGCAGCTATGGCGGGAACACTGAAGCTTTCTTT CASSYGGNTEAFF
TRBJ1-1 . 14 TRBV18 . TGTGCCAGCTCACCAAATACCCCCCCTGCCGAAGCTTTCTTT CASSPNTPPAEAFF
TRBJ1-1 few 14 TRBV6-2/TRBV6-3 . TGTGCCAGCAGTTACGATGAGATGAACACTGAAGCTTTCTTT CASSYDEMNTEAFF
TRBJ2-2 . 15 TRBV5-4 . TGTGCCAGCGGCGTGGGGGCGGGAGCCACCGGGGAGCTGTTTTTT CASGVGAGATGELFF
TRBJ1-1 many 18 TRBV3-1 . TGTGCCAGCAGCCAAGATGGAATTTGGCAGACAATGAACACTGAAGCTTTCTTT CASSQDGIWQTMNTEAFF
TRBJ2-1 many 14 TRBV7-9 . TGTGCCAGTAGCGTGGCGGAAGCTTACAATGAGCAGTTCTTC CASSVAEAYNEQFF
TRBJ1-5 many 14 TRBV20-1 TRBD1 TGCAGTGCGACAGGGGGAAGGGGCAATCAGCCCCAGCATTTT CSATGGRGNQPQHF
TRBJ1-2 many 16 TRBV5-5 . TGTGCCAGCAGCTTGTATTGGGGGGTCTCTAACTATGGCTACACCTTT CASSLYWGVSNYGYTF
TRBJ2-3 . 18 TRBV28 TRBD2 TGTGCCAGCAGTTTATCCCCGCCGGGACTAACCACACGTGATACGCAGTATTTT CASSLSPPGLTTRDTQYF
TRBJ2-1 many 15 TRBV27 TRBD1 TGTGCCAGCAGTTTAGGGCAGGGGGCTCGGAATGAGCAGTTCTTC CASSLGQGARNEQFF
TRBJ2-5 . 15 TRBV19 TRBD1 TGTGCCAGTAGTCCCTACCCCGGGACAGGGTCGTCCCAGTACTTC CASSPYPGTGSSQYF
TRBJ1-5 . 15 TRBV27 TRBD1 TGTGCCAGCAGTTTGGTACAGGGGAACAATCAGCCCCAGCATTTT CASSLVQGNNQPQHF
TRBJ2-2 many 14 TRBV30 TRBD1 TGTGCCTGGAGTGACAGGGGCTTAATAGGGGAGCTGTTTTTT CAWSDRGLIGELFF
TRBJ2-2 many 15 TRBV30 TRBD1 TGTGCCTGGAAAACAGGGGGAGCGAACACCGGGGAGCTGTTTTTT CAWKTGGANTGELFF
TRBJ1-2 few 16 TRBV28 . TGTGCCAGTATAAGTGGGGGGAATAAGGGAGCCTATGGCTACACCTTC CASISGGNKGAYGYTF
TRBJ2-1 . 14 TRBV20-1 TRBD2 TGCAGTGCCGACAGACTAGCCGTTGGGCATGAGCAGTTCTTC CSADRLAVGHEQFF
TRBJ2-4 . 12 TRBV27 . TGTGCCAGCAGTTTACCCGGGAACATTCAGTACTTC CASSLPGNIQYF
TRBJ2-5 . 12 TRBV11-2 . TGTGCCAGCAGCTTAGGGGGATGGGCCCAGTACTTC CASSLGGWAQYF
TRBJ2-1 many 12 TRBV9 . TGCGCCAGCAGCGGACTACAGGATGAGCAGTTCTTC CASSGLQDEQFF
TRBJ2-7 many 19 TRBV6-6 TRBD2 TGTGCCAGCAGTTACCTGGGGACTAGCGGGGGACCAATTTCCTACGAGCAGTACTTC CASSYLGTSGGPISYEQYF
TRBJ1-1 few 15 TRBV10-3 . TGTGCCATCAGTGAGTCGATGGCAGCTAACACTGAAGCTTTCTTT CAISESMAANTEAFF